A selection of T cell receptor beta chains follows, all from one sample in a study of OX40 agonist ivuxolimab in advanced cancers. Clones were sequenced by immunoSEQ multiplex PCR, and TCRdb holds only the in-frame ones, with some missing. The sample consists of approximately 66,000 clones, about 91% of them appearing once. Sequenced here: CD4+ or CD8+ T cells sorted from blood, sampled in a trial of the OX40 agonist ivuxolimab. The source is an adult with an advanced solid tumor such as melanoma, head and neck, liver or kidney cancer. The CDR3 runs from the conserved cysteine through the conserved F or W. D genes are given only for firm matches. Size tells how often a clone was seen (once, few, many) or the class of an expanded clone, and some rows leave it out.

>14|TRBJ1-2|TRBD1|once|TRBV27
CASRRDRADYGYTF
TGTGCCAGCAGACGGGACAGGGCAGACTATGGCTACACCTTC
>14|TRBJ2-3|NA|NA|TRBV5-1
CASGSLAGEDTQYF
TGCGCCAGCGGCAGCCTAGCCGGGGAAGATACGCAGTATTTT
>12|TRBJ2-1|NA|NA|TRBV28
CASSFSYNEQFF
TGTGCCAGCAGTTTCAGTTACAATGAGCAGTTCTTC
>14|TRBJ1-2|NA|NA|TRBV10-3
CAISDVQAGYGYTF
TGTGCCATCAGTGATGTCCAGGCTGGCTATGGCTACACCTTC
>16|TRBJ2-7|NA|NA|TRBV19
CASSPELILVSYEQYF
TGTGCCAGTAGTCCCGAACTGATCCTCGTTTCCTACGAGCAGTACTTC
>17|TRBJ2-3|TRBD2|NA|TRBV6-1
CASSERGSGGVSDTQYF
TGTGCCAGCAGTGAAAGAGGTAGCGGGGGGGTATCAGATACGCAGTATTTT
>13|TRBJ1-5|TRBD1|NA|TRBV30
CAWSKGQGQPQHF
TGTGCCTGGAGTAAGGGACAGGGGCAGCCCCAGCATTTT
>13|TRBJ1-1|NA|few|TRBV5-4
CASLGPMNTEAFF
TGTGCCAGCCTGGGGCCTATGAACACTGAAGCTTTCTTT
>12|TRBJ2-7|NA|NA|TRBV15
CATSTPTGEQYF
TGTGCCACCAGCACACCCACTGGGGAGCAGTACTTC
>12|TRBJ2-4|TRBD1|NA|TRBV27
CASSSPGTGEYF
TGTGCCAGCAGTTCCCCAGGTACAGGGGAGTACTTC
>15|TRBJ2-1|TRBD1|NA|TRBV19
CASSIPLDRADEQFF
TGTGCCAGTAGTATACCTCTCGACAGGGCGGATGAGCAGTTCTTC
>14|TRBJ1-6|NA|NA|TRBV5-8
CASSLDPPGSPLHF
TGTGCCAGCAGCTTGGACCCGCCAGGGTCACCCCTCCACTTT
>15|TRBJ1-1|NA|NA|TRBV5-1
CASSSLEGANTEAFF
TGCGCCAGCAGCTCGTTGGAAGGGGCGAACACTGAAGCTTTCTTT
>17|TRBJ1-6|TRBD1|NA|TRBV28
CASSLGGTGTDNSPLHF
TGTGCCAGCAGTTTAGGGGGAACCGGGACAGATAATTCACCCCTCCACTTT
>16|TRBJ2-3|TRBD2|few|TRBV7-9
CASSLGERGGADTQYF
TGTGCCAGCAGCTTAGGGGAGCGGGGGGGCGCGGATACGCAGTATTTT
>14|TRBJ2-4|NA|NA|TRBV2
CASSDSPVENIQYF
TGTGCCAGCAGTGATTCCCCGGTGGAAAACATTCAGTACTTC
>17|TRBJ1-1|TRBD1|NA|TRBV5-1
CASSPKQGAWGNTEAFF
TGCGCCAGCAGCCCAAAACAGGGGGCATGGGGGAACACTGAAGCTTTCTTT
>13|TRBJ1-1|NA|NA|TRBV5-1
CASSVESNTEAFF
TGCGCCAGCAGCGTGGAGAGTAACACTGAAGCTTTCTTT
>15|TRBJ2-1|NA|NA|TRBV9
CASSVDSSSYNEQFF
TGTGCCAGCAGCGTAGATAGTAGCTCCTACAATGAGCAGTTCTTC
>14|TRBJ1-4|TRBD1|once|TRBV5-1
CASRGEGQNEKLFF
TGCGCCAGCAGAGGAGAGGGACAGAATGAAAAACTGTTTTTT
>14|TRBJ2-3|NA|once|TRBV6-5
CASSYGFSADTQYF
TGTGCCAGCAGTTACGGGTTCAGCGCAGATACGCAGTATTTT
>14|TRBJ1-5|NA|NA|TRBV5-1
CASSPTSSNQPQHF
TGCGCCAGCAGCCCAACAAGTAGCAATCAGCCCCAGCATTTT
>14|TRBJ1-1|NA|NA|TRBV6-5
CASSYNPEGTEAFF
TGTGCCAGCAGTTACAACCCCGAAGGGACTGAAGCTTTCTTT
>13|TRBJ2-5|NA|NA|TRBV29-1
CSVTPRPEETQYF
TGCAGCGTAACTCCTAGGCCCGAAGAGACCCAGTACTTC
>17|TRBJ2-4|NA|NA|TRBV7-8
CASSLARTGLAKNIQYF
TGTGCCAGCAGCTTAGCCCGGACTGGACTGGCCAAAAACATTCAGTACTTC
>12|TRBJ1-3|NA|NA|TRBV7-9
CASSFAGNTIYF
TGTGCCAGCAGCTTCGCGGGGAACACCATATATTTT
>15|TRBJ2-6|NA|NA|TRBV5-8
CASSPRTSGANVLTF
TGTGCCAGCAGCCCTAGAACATCGGGGGCCAACGTCCTGACTTTC
>15|TRBJ1-5|NA|NA|TRBV6-1
CASSAQGLSNQPQHF
TGTGCCAGCAGTGCCCAGGGGTTAAGCAATCAGCCCCAGCATTTT
>14|TRBJ1-1|NA|NA|TRBV5-1
CASSLGMGNTEAFF
TGCGCCAGCAGCTTGGGCATGGGGAACACTGAAGCTTTCTTT
>15|TRBJ1-4|NA|NA|TRBV7-2
CASSLRGPGDEKLFF
TGTGCCAGCAGCTTAAGAGGACCGGGGGATGAAAAACTGTTTTTT
>13|TRBJ1-4|TRBD1|NA|TRBV5-1
CASSPGQGEKLFF
TGCGCCAGCAGCCCGGGACAGGGTGAAAAACTGTTTTTT
>14|TRBJ2-1|TRBD2|NA|TRBV7-3
CASSLAGGINEQFF
TGTGCCAGCAGCTTAGCGGGGGGGATCAATGAGCAGTTCTTC